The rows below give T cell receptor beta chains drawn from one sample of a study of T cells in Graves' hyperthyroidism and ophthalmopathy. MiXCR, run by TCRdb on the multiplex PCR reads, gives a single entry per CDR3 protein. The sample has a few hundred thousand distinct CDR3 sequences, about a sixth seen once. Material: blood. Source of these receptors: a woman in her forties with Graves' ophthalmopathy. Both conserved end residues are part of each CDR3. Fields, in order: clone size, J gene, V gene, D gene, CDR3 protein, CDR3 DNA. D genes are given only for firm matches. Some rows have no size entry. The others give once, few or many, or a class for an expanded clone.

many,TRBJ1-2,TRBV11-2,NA,CASSSNYGYTF,TGTGCCAGCAGCTCTAACTATGGCTACACCTTC
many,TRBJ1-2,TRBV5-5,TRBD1,CASSDRDRYNYGYTF,TGTGCCAGCAGCGACCGGGACAGGTATAACTATGGCTACACCTTC
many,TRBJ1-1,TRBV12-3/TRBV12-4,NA,CASSFAQSGRNNAFF,TGTGCCAGCAGTTTCGCACAGTCAGGGCGCAACAATGCTTTCTTT
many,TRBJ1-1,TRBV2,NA,CASSVWALNTEAFF,TGTGCCAGCAGTGTATGGGCCTTGAACACTGAAGCTTTCTTT
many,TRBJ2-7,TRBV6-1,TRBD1,CASSQTGTSYEQYF,TGTGCCAGCAGTCAGACAGGGACCTCCTACGAGCAGTACTTC
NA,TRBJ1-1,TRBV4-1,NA,CASSQGPALNTEAFF,TGCGCCAGCAGCCAAGGGCCGGCACTGAACACTGAAGCTTTCTTT
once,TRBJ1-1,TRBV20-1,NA,CSARDVEKGLAEAFF,TGCAGTGCTAGAGATGTGGAAAAGGGGCTGGCTGAAGCTTTCTTT
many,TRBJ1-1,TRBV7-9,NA,CASSLEDTEAFF,TGCGCCAGCAGCTTGGAGGACACTGAAGCTTTCTTT
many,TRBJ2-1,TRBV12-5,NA,CASGQGGSSYNEQFF,TGTGCTAGTGGTCAAGGCGGCAGCTCCTACAATGAGCAGTTCTTC
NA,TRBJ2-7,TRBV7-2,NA,CASSFTRSSYEQYF,TGTGCCAGCAGCTTTACTCGTAGCTCCTACGAGCAGTACTTC
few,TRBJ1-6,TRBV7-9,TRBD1,CASSSTGTGYSPLHF,TGTGCCAGCAGTTCCACCGGGACAGGATATTCACCCCTCCACTTT
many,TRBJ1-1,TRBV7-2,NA,CASSAIPRGVGAFF,TGTGCCAGCAGCGCCATACCCCGGGGGGTAGGAGCTTTCTTT
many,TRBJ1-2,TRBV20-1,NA,CSARGVGTYGYTF,TGCAGTGCTAGAGGAGTTGGCACCTATGGCTACACCTTC
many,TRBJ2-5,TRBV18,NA,CASSPTEATETQYF,TGTGCCAGCTCACCCACTGAAGCCACGGAGACCCAGTACTTC
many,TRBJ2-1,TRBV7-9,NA,CASRPGQQSYNEQFF,TGTGCCAGCCGTCCCGGACAGCAATCCTACAATGAGCAGTTCTTC
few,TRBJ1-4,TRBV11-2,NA,CASSLGAGNEKLFF,TGTGCCAGCAGCTTAGGGGCGGGGAATGAAAAACTGTTTTTT
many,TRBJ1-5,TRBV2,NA,CASSVSQPQHF,TGTGCCAGCAGTGTTAGCCAGCCCCAGCATTTT
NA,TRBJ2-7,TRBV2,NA,CASTNRGGAPSEQYF,TGTGCCAGCACTAATAGAGGGGGGGCCCCTTCCGAGCAGTACTTC
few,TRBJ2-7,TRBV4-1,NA,CASSQGPDSYEQYF,TGCGCCAGCAGCCAGGGGCCTGACTCCTACGAGCAGTACTTC
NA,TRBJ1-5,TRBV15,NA,CATSRDTGTNQPQHF,TGTGCCACCAGCAGGGACACCGGGACCAATCAGCCCCAGCATTTT
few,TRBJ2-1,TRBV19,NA,CASSIVGSRSNNEQFF,TGTGCCAGTAGTATAGTGGGCTCTCGTTCTAACAATGAGCAGTTCTTC
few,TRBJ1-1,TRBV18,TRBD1,CASSAQGEESEAFF,TGTGCCAGCTCAGCCCAGGGGGAAGAGTCTGAAGCTTTCTTT
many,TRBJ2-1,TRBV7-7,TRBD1,CASSLQGPNEQFF,TGTGCTAGCAGCTTACAGGGGCCCAATGAGCAGTTCTTC
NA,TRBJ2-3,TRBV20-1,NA,CSAKASYTDTQYF,TGCAGTGCTAAGGCGTCCTACACAGATACGCAGTATTTT
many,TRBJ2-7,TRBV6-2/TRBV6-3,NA,CASSYGGRSYEQYF,TGTGCCAGCAGTTACGGCGGCAGATCGTACGAGCAGTACTTC
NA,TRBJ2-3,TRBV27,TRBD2,CASSSREGPDTQYF,TGTGCCAGCAGTTCCCGGGAGGGCCCAGATACGCAGTATTTT
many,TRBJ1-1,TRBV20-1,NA,CSARDHGDTEAFF,TGCAGTGCTAGAGATCATGGGGACACTGAAGCTTTCTTT
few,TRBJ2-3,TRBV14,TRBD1,CASSPGTGGLVGTDTQYF,TGTGCCAGCAGCCCAGGGACAGGGGGATTAGTTGGCACAGATACGCAGTATTTT
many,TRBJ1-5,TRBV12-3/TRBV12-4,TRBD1,CASIGAGTGYRNQPQHF,TGTGCCAGCATTGGGGCTGGGACAGGCTATCGCAATCAGCCCCAGCATTTT
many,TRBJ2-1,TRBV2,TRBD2,CASSDGLAGEQFF,TGTGCCAGCAGTGATGGACTAGCAGGGGAGCAGTTCTTC
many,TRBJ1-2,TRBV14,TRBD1,CASSQAGTANYGYTF,TGTGCCAGCAGCCAAGCTGGGACAGCGAACTATGGCTACACCTTC
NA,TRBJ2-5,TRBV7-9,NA,CASSLVGFLETQYF,TGTGCCAGCAGCTTAGTCGGGTTTTTAGAGACCCAGTACTTC
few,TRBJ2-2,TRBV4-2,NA,CASSTHLTANTGELFF,TGTGCCAGCAGCACTCACCTGACAGCGAACACCGGGGAGCTGTTTTTT
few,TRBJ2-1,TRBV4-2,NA,CASSPFGGSQSNEQFF,TGTGCCAGCAGCCCCTTTGGTGGGAGTCAGTCCAATGAGCAGTTCTTC
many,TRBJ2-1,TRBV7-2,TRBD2,CASSLQLAVSDEQFF,TGTGCCAGCAGCTTACAACTAGCGGTCTCTGATGAGCAGTTCTTC
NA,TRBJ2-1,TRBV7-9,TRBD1,CASSSVQGAIEQFF,TGTGCCAGCAGCTCCGTACAGGGGGCGATTGAGCAGTTCTTC
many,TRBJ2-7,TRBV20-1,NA,CSASAASYEQYF,TGCAGTGCTAGCGCGGCCTCCTACGAGCAGTACTTC
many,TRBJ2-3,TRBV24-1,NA,CATSVLPTDTQYF,TGTGCCACCAGTGTCTTACCCACAGATACGCAGTATTTT
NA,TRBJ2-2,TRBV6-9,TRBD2,CASSYNPLAGGPNTGELFF,TGTGCCAGCAGTTACAATCCCCTAGCGGGAGGCCCCAACACCGGGGAGCTGTTTTTT
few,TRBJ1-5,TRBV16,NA,CASSQSRFQPQHF,TGTGCCAGCAGCCAATCCAGGTTTCAGCCCCAGCATTTT
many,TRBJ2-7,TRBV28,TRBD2,CASSFMASGSYEQYF,TGTGCCAGCAGTTTCATGGCTAGCGGGTCTTACGAGCAGTACTTC
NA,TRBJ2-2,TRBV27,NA,CASSFHGTLNTGELFF,TGTGCCAGCAGTTTTCACGGGACACTGAACACCGGGGAGCTGTTTTTT
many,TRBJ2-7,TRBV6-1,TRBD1,CASSHRDRTYEQYF,TGTGCCAGCAGTCACCGGGACAGAACCTACGAGCAGTACTTC
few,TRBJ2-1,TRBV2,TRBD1,CASSESEDRAYNEQFF,TGTGCCAGCAGTGAAAGCGAGGACAGGGCGTACAATGAGCAGTTCTTC
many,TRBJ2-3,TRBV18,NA,CTSSADTDTQYF,TGTACCAGCTCTGCCGACACAGATACGCAGTATTTT
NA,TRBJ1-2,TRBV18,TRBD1,CASSPYSGTGTAGYTF,TGTGCCAGCTCACCATACTCTGGGACAGGGACCGCTGGCTACACCTTC
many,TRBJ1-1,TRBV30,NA,CAWISGGNTEAFF,TGTGCCTGGATATCGGGGGGCAACACTGAAGCTTTCTTT
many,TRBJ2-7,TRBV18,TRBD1,CASSPTGVEQYF,TGTGCCAGCTCACCAACAGGGGTCGAGCAGTACTTC